This TCR beta chain was found in a study of identical twins. CDR3 length: 15 residues. From germline, CDR1 is KGHSH and CDR2 LQKENI. This clonotype was observed a few times. Its antigen is unidentified. The junction differs from germline at one of its ends, possibly a read error. General observations from the study: Twin pairs had excess sharing that was weaker in beta out-of-frame sequences. Without tracking the same donors, conclusions rested on cross-sectional statistical analysis.

Template switching (which added a universal primer site) was used, and cDNA carried unique molecular identifiers. TCRdb processed the 5' RACE reads anew with MiXCR; each CDR3 protein has one entry. This sample carries some 560,000 distinct CDR3 sequences, 9% to 10% of them seen once, and the ten largest clones take approximately 3%. This sample also belongs to another study, concerning yellow fever vaccine responses in identical twins. In that study: As reported, the vaccine T cell response of twins seemed partly convergent and partly personalized.

This TCR derives from a woman aged 18-30 years in good health. This chain uses TRBV18 with TRBJ1-2; D call uncertain. The specimen sequenced was PBMCs. The CDR3 region is CASSPKGAANYGYTF. In DNA form, the CDR3 reads TGTGCCAGCTCACCTAAGGGCGCGGCTAACTATGGCTACACTTTC.